This T cell receptor beta chain was sequenced during a study of chemoradiotherapy in HPV16-positive cancers. Overall study findings and caveats: Candidate HPV-specific clones and E7-related TCR motifs grew in tumor during treatment.

With respect to this clone: Its antigen is still unknown.

This CDR3 is 14 amino acids long. The J segment lost 6 bases and the V segment lost 3 bases, leaving 4 bases of the junction unmatched. The V gene's germline CDR1 is SGHTA and CDR2 FQGNSA. Repertoires were sampled repeatedly during chemoradiotherapy. The protocol was immunoSEQ multiplex PCR, while the TCRdb copy is restricted to in-frame clones and leaves out a portion. The table includes roughly 10,000 clones, about four fifths detected once. The sequence derives from a human donor with HPV-associated anogenital cancer. The chain joins TRBV7-2 to TRBJ1-2; 10 positions agree with TRBD1. The sequenced sample was blood, obtained from a patient who underwent chemoradiotherapy. The CDR3 loop reads CASSLGTGANGYTF. CDR3 DNA sequence: TGTGCCAGCAGCTTGGGGACAGGGGCAAATGGCTACACCTTC.